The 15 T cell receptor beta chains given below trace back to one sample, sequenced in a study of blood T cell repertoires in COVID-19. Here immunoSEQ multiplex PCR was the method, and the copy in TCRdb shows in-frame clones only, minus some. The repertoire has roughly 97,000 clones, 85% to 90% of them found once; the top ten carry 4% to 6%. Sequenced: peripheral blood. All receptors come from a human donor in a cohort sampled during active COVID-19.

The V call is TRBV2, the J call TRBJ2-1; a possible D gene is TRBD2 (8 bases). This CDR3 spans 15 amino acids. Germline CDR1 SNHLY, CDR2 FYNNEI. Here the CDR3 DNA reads TGTGCGCACCAACCCATCGGGAGGGGGCCCAATGAGCAGTTCTTC. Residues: CAHQPIGRGPNEQFF.

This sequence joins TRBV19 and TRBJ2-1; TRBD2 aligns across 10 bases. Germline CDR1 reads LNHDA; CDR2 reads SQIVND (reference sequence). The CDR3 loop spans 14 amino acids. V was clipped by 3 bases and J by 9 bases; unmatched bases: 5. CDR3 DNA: TGTGCCAGTAGTATCGCTAGCGGGAGATCTGAGCAGTTCTTC. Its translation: CASSIASGRSEQFF.

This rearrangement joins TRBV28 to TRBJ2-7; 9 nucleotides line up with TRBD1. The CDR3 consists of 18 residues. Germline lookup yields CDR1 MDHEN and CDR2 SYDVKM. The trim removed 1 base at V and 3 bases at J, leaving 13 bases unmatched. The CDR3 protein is CASSLLTTGGEISYEQYF. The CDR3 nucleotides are TGTGCCAGCAGTTTATTGACAACAGGGGGCGAAATAAGCTACGAGCAGTACTTC.

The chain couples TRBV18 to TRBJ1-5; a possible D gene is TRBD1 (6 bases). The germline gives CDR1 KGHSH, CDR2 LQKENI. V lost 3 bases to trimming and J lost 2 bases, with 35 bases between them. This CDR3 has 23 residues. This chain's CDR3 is CASSPRPNRYAITGSLGNQPQHF. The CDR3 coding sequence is TGTGCCAGCTCACCTCGTCCGAACCGATACGCAATTACAGGGAGCTTGGGCAATCAGCCCCAGCATTTT.

CDR3 in amino acids: CASSAPGQGQFF. The CDR3 DNA reads TGTGCCAGCAGTGCACCGGGACAGGGCCAGTTCTTC. The chain links TRBV28 to TRBJ2-1, with TRBD1 matching 9 bases. V shed 5 bases and J 13 bases; nucleotides not matched to a gene: 6. In germline, CDR1 is MDHEN, CDR2 SYDVKM. CDR3 length: 12 amino acids.

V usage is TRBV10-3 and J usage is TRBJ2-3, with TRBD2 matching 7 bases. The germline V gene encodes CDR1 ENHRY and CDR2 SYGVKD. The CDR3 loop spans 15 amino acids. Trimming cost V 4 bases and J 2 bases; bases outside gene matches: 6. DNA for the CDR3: TGTGCCATCAGTGCCGGGGGGTCCCCCACAGATACGCAGTATTTT. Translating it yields CAISAGGSPTDTQYF.

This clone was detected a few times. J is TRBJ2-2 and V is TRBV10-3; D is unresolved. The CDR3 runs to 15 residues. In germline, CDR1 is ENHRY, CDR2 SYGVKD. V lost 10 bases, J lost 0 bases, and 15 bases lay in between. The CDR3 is CATSEALANTGELFF. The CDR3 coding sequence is TGTGCCACCTCGGAAGCGCTAGCGAACACCGGGGAGCTGTTTTTT.

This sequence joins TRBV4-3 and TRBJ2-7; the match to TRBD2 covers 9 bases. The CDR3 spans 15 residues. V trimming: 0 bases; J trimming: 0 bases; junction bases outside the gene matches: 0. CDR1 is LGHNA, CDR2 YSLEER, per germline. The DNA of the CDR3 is TGCGCCAGCAGCCAAGATAGCGGGGGCTCCTACGAGCAGTACTTC. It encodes CASSQDSGGSYEQYF.

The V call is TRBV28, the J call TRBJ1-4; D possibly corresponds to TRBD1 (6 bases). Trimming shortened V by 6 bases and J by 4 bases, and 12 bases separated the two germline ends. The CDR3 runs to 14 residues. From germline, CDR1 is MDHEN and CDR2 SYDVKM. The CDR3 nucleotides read TGTGCCAGCAGCGGACAGCCCCTTAATGAAAAACTGTTTTTT. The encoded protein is CASSGQPLNEKLFF.

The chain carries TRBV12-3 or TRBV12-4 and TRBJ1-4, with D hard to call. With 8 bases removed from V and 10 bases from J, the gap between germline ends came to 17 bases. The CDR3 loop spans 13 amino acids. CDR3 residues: CASERVGKGKLFF. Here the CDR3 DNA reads TGTGCCAGCGAGCGGGTCGGGAAAGGAAAACTGTTTTTT.

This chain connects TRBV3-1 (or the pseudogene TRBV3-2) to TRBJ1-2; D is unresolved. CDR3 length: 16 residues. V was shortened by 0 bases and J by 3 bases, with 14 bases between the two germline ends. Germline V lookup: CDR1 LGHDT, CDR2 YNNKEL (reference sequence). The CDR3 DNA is TGTGCCAGCAGCCAAGAGGAGCCAATTTGTTACTATGGCTACACCTTC. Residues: CASSQEEPICYYGYTF.

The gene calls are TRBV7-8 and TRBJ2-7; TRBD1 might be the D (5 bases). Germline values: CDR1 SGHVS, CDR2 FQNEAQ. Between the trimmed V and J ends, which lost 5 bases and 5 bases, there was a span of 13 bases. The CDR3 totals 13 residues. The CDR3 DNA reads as TGTGCCAGCAGCCCCAGGGCCAGGAACGAGCAGTACTTC. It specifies CASSPRARNEQYF.

CDR3 amino acids: CASRPWPSTGQYGYTF. DNA for the CDR3: TGTGCCAGCAGACCTTGGCCGTCGACAGGGCAATATGGCTACACCTTC. V gene TRBV28 combines with J gene TRBJ1-2; 7 nucleotides agree with TRBD1. The CDR3 consists of 16 residues. Germline V gives CDR1 MDHEN, CDR2 SYDVKM. The V and J ends lost 6 bases and 5 bases, in that order; junction bases with no gene match: 15.

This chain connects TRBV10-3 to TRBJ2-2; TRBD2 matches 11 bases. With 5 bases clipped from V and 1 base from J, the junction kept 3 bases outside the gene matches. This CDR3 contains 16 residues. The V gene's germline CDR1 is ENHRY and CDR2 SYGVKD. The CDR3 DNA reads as TGTGCCATCAGTACCGGACTAGCGGGGAACACCGGGGAGCTGTTTTTT. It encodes CAISTGLAGNTGELFF.

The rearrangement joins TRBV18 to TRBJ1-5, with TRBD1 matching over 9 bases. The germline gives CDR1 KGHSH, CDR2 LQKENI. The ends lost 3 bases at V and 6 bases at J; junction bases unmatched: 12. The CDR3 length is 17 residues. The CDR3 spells CASSPMGPGTGRQPQHF. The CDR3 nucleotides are TGTGCCAGCTCACCGATGGGCCCCGGGACAGGGCGTCAGCCCCAGCATTTT.